This T cell receptor (beta chain) was documented in a study of identical twins. Overall study findings and caveats: It was out-of-frame TCR alpha sharing in monozygotic twins that models underestimated. It was possible that invariant MAIT and iNKT cells partly confounded the zero-insertion analyses. Abundant beta clonotypes from cord blood bore fewer insertions; memory repertoires lacked this pattern.

This clonotype has a handful of counts. Its matching antigen is unknown. V was pared by 10 bases and J by 2 bases, with 25 bases between. The CDR3 is 17 amino acids. The germline CDR1 and CDR2 sequences are ENHRY and SYGVKD. A universal primer site arose from template switching, and cDNA bore unique molecular identifiers. TCRdb re-analysed the 5' RACE reads in MiXCR, keeping a single row per CDR3 protein. The repertoire holds a few hundred thousand distinct CDR3 sequences, with 9.5% to 10% as singletons. This same sample was also taken into another study, of yellow fever vaccine responses in identical twins.

This receptor was obtained from a woman between 18 and 29 years old in good health. V gene TRBV10-3 combines with J gene TRBJ2-3; TRBD1 or TRBD2 may be the D gene (5 bases each). Specimen: PBMCs. CDR3 amino acids: CASRETTWRQLTDTQYF. The CDR3 nucleotides read TGTGCCAGCAGGGAGACGACCTGGAGGCAGCTCACAGATACGCAGTATTTT.